This passage covers 18 T cell receptor beta chains from one sample sequenced in a study of T cell responses to AZD1222 COVID-19 vaccine. TCRdb's copy holds only in-frame clones and misses some; the assay was immunoSEQ multiplex PCR. The sample carries approximately 80,000 clones, just under 90% recorded once. Sequences were derived from peripheral blood, sampled on day 0 of AZD1222 vaccination. All receptors come from an adult in good health.

The gene calls are TRBV28 and TRBJ1-2; D possibly corresponds to TRBD1 (6 bases). The germline V and J ends were trimmed by 3 bases and 10 bases, with 9 bases remaining between them. This CDR3 contains 11 residues. Germline V gives CDR1 MDHEN, CDR2 SYDVKM. The DNA of the CDR3 is TGTGCCAGCAGTTTTACAGGGATCTACACCTTC. This gives the protein CASSFTGIYTF.

The chain uses TRBV14 and TRBJ1-1; 7 bases are a match to TRBD1. Germline V lookup: CDR1 SGHDN, CDR2 FVKESK. This CDR3 has 14 amino acids. With 2 bases clipped from V and 5 bases from J, the junction kept 5 bases outside the gene matches. CDR3: CASSQRQGGTEAFF. DNA for the CDR3: TGTGCCAGCAGCCAACGGCAGGGGGGGACTGAAGCTTTCTTT.

The chain recombines TRBV9 with TRBJ2-3; no clear D. Trimming stripped 3 bases from V and 6 bases from J, with 17 bases between. In germline, CDR1 is SGDLS, CDR2 YYNGEE. The CDR3 is 15 residues long. CDR3 DNA sequence: TGTGCCAGCAGCGAACGTAGTCTGGGTTCGGATACGCAGTATTTT. Its translation is CASSERSLGSDTQYF.

CDR3 sequence: CASSLAGTLNQPQHF. In DNA, the CDR3 is TGTGCCAGCAGCTTGGCGGGGACCCTTAATCAGCCCCAGCATTTT. The rearrangement joins TRBV5-6 to TRBJ1-5; D possibly corresponds to TRBD1 (5 bases). CDR3 size: 15 residues. CDR1 and CDR2 from the germline V gene are SGHDT and YYEEEE. V was clipped by 0 bases and J by 4 bases, with 11 bases between them.

J is TRBJ1-5 and V is TRBV30; 8 positions agree with TRBD1. The CDR3 has 14 amino acids. The J segment lost 5 bases and the V segment lost 2 bases, leaving 5 bases of the junction unmatched. Germline V gives CDR1 GTSNPN, CDR2 SVGIG (reference sequence). CDR3 DNA: TGTGCCTGGAGTATAGGACAGGGCCATCAGCCCCAGCATTTT. Its protein product is CAWSIGQGHQPQHF.

A few counts support this clone. This chain connects TRBV3-1 (or the pseudogene TRBV3-2) to TRBJ1-1, with D unclear. V lost 3 bases and J 1 base, leaving 9 bases between the germline ends. The CDR3 loop spans 14 amino acids. CDR1 is LGHDT, CDR2 YNNKEL, per germline (reference sequence). The CDR3 is CASSHMPANTEAFF. CDR3 DNA sequence: TGTGCCAGCAGCCATATGCCGGCGAACACTGAAGCTTTCTTT.

The CDR3 nucleotides are TGCAGCGCCAGTAGCGGGGGGAACACCGGGGAGCTGTTTTTT. Its protein product is CSASSGGNTGELFF. The V gene is TRBV29-1, the J gene TRBJ2-2; 9 bases map to TRBD2. The ends lost 7 bases at V and 1 base at J; junction bases unmatched: 4. The CDR3 length is 14 residues. Germline CDR1 SQVTM, CDR2 ANQGSEA.

This clone was detected once. The J gene is TRBJ1-1, the V gene TRBV9, with 7 bases that match TRBD1. Trimming at V came to 3 bases and at J to 4 bases, leaving 6 bases not matched to a gene. CDR3 length equals 14 residues. Germline V gives CDR1 SGDLS, CDR2 YYNGEE. CDR3 nucleotides: TGTGCCAGCAGCGAGGGGGCGTCGGGCACTGAAGCTTTCTTT. Translated: CASSEGASGTEAFF.

The V and J genes are TRBV25-1 and TRBJ1-1; D not certain. V lost 5 bases and J 4 bases, leaving 5 bases between the germline ends. Germline V CDR1 and CDR2: MGHDK, SYGVNS. The CDR3 contains 11 residues. The CDR3 DNA sequence: TGTGCCAGCAGTATTGGCACTGAAGCTTTCTTT. It codes for CASSIGTEAFF. The complete variable domain, with remaining parts taken from reference TRBV25-1 and TRBJ1-1, reads EADIYQTPRYLVIGTGKKITLECSQTMGHDKMYWYQQDPGMELHLIHYSYGVNSTEKGDLSSESTVSRIRTEHFPLTLESARPSHTSQYLCASSIGTEAFFGQGTRLTVV.

The chain joins TRBV7-9 to TRBJ1-2, with D possibly TRBD1 on 6 matching bases. The germline V gene has CDR1 SEHNR and CDR2 FQNEAQ (reference sequence). The CDR3 covers 14 residues. Deletions cut 5 bases from V and 2 bases from J, with 12 bases between. CDR3 coding DNA: TGTGCCAGCAGCCTTTTCGACAGGAACTATGGCTACACCTTC. Its protein product is CASSLFDRNYGYTF. Filled out from reference TRBV7-9 and TRBJ1-2, the complete variable domain reads DTGVSQNPRHKITKRGQNVTFRCDPISEHNRLYWYRQTLGQGPEFLTYFQNEAQLEKSRLLSDRFSAERPKGSFSTLEIQRTEQGDSAMYLCASSLFDRNYGYTFGSGTRLTVV.

As regards this clone: One end of the junction does not line up with germline, which may come from a read error. The genes are TRBV30 and TRBJ2-7, with TRBD1 identical over 11 bases. CDR1 GTSNPN and CDR2 SVGIG come from the germline V gene (reference sequence). This CDR3 contains 11 residues. The CDR3 DNA is TGTGCCTGGAGTCGGATCGGGGACAGGGGGTTC. Translating it yields CAWSRIGDRGF.

This clone came up a few times. The V gene is TRBV9, the J gene TRBJ2-3; no firm D call. The CDR3 covers 18 residues. CDR1 and CDR2 (germline): SGDLS, YYNGEE. The V end lost 3 bases, the J end lost 0 bases, and 20 bases lay between the germline ends. Here the CDR3 reads CASSASRVLSSSTDTQYF. For the CDR3, the DNA is TGTGCCAGCAGCGCGTCTAGGGTCCTGTCTTCTAGCACAGATACGCAGTATTTT.

This chain joins TRBV30 and TRBJ2-7; D tentatively fits TRBD1 or TRBD2 (6 bases each). Germline CDR1 reads GTSNPN; CDR2 reads SVGIG (reference sequence). V was pared by 3 bases and J by 7 bases, with 13 bases between. This CDR3 has 12 residues. CDR3 sequence: CAWRLTRGEQYF. The CDR3 DNA reads as TGTGCCTGGAGATTGACTAGGGGGGAGCAGTACTTC. The whole variable domain, remainder taken from reference TRBV30 and TRBJ2-7, is SQTIHQWPATLVQPVGSPLSLECTVEGTSNPNLYWYRQAAGRGLQLLFYSVGIGQISSEVPQNLSASRPQDRQFILSSKKLLLSDSGFYLCAWRLTRGEQYFGPGTRLTVT.

The CDR3 nucleotides are TGTGCCAGCAGCTTTGGAAGCCTCATCGAGGCTGGCTACACCTTC. It yields the protein CASSFGSLIEAGYTF. The rearrangement uses TRBV7-9 and TRBJ1-2; D not resolved. V dropped 3 bases and J dropped 7 bases, with 18 bases sitting between them. The CDR3 covers 15 residues. Germline assignment: CDR1 SEHNR and CDR2 FQNEAQ (reference sequence).

The rearrangement joins TRBV6-4 to TRBJ1-1; D remains ambiguous. The CDR3 contains 13 residues. Germline-derived CDR1 and CDR2 are MRHNA and SNTAGT. Trimming stripped 4 bases from V and 1 base from J, with 7 bases between. The CDR3 nucleotides read TGTGCCAGCAGTGTAGAGGAGAACACTGAAGCTTTCTTT. Translating gives CASSVEENTEAFF.

V and J are TRBV2 and TRBJ2-6, with TRBD2 identical over 8 bases. Germline assignment: CDR1 SNHLY and CDR2 FYNNEI. The ends lost 7 bases at V and 0 bases at J; junction bases unmatched: 2. This CDR3 has 15 amino acids. The CDR3 sequence: CASTSGYSGANVLTF. Written as DNA, the CDR3 is TGTGCCAGCACTAGCGGGTACTCTGGGGCCAACGTCCTGACTTTC.

The chain links TRBV6-5 to TRBJ2-7; tentatively, D is TRBD1 or TRBD2 (5 bases each). Trimming took off 2 bases at V and 4 bases at J, with 12 bases between the two ends. The CDR3 contains 14 residues. Germline CDR1 reads MNHEY; CDR2 reads SVGAGI. DNA of the CDR3: TGTGCCAGCAGTTACCGGCCAGGGAGTTACGAGCAGTACTTC. Its translation: CASSYRPGSYEQYF.

The gene calls are TRBV3-1 (or the pseudogene TRBV3-2) and TRBJ1-3, with 11 nucleotides matching TRBD1. Germline V gene sequence: CDR1 LGHDT, CDR2 YNNKEL (reference sequence). This CDR3 is 17 amino acids long. J gave up 3 bases and V 5 bases, and 9 bases lay outside the gene matches. CDR3 nucleotides: TGTGCCAGCAGCAAAAACGGACAGGGGGCGGGTGGAAACACCATATATTTT. The encoded protein is CASSKNGQGAGGNTIYF.